This TCR beta chain was sequenced during a study of blood T cell repertoires in COVID-19. About the research overall: Material from acute and convalescent COVID-19 was sourced from the United States, Italy and Spain. From T cells, B-cell-depleted T cells, or PBMCs came the material, which was cDNA or gDNA.

Per germline, CDR1 LNHDA and CDR2 SQIVND (reference sequence). V was pared by 3 bases and J by 8 bases, with 13 bases between. This CDR3 is 13 amino acids long. Original processing notes: Amplification from reference gene primers served as the basis for estimated nucleated cell counts. Profiled with immunoSEQ multiplex PCR; TCRdb holds only in-frame clones, not every one. That table supplies the V and J calls and clone size; D and trimming were determined from the DNA. There are approximately 350,000 clones in the sample; more than 75% occur only once, and 3% to 4% lies in the top ten. The sequence derives from a woman under 30 who had recovered from COVID-19. The chain is built from TRBV19 and TRBJ1-2; D is perhaps TRBD1 (5 bases). Sequenced sample: peripheral blood. CDR3 nucleotide sequence: TGTGCCAGTAGTATCCGCCCGGGGGAAGGCTACACCTTC. Its protein product is CASSIRPGEGYTF.